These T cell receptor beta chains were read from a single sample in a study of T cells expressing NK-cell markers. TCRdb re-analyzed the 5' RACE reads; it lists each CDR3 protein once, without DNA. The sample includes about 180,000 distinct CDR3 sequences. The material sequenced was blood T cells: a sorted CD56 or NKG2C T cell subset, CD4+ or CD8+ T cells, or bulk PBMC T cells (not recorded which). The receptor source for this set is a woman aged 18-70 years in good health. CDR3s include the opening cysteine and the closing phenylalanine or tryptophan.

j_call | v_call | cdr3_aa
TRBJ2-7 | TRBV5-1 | CASSLWQGGAGGYSYEQYF
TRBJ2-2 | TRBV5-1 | CASSRRTGVNTGELFF
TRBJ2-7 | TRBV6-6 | CASRTGGTGEQYF
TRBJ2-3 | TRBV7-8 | CASSSQGTASTDTQYF
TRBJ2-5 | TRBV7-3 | CASSAWTSGGTFGQETQYF
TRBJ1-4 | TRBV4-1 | CASSQGSGPQELFF
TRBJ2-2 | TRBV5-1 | CASSLAGTNTGELFF
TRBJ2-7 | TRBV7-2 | CASSPGLAKQSYEQYF
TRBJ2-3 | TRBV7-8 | CASSSGGGWSTDTQYF
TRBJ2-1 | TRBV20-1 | CSAPPATSGYNEQFF
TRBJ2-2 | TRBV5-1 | CASLKDYPSTGELFF
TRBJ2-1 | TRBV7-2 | CASSRASGGYNEQFF
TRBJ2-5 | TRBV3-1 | CASSQDRGPGETQYF
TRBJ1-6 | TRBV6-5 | CASSYWYRTESPLHF
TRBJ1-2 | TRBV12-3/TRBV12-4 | CASSLTGTVLAGYTF
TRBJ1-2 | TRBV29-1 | CSVARAWTANYGYTF
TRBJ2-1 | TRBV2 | CASRRVVNEQFF
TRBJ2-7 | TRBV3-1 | CASSQVSGYEQYF
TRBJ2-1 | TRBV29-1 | CSVTPGTGAYNEQFF
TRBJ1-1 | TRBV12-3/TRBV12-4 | CASTRDGMNTEAFF
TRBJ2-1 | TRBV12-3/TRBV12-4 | CASRGYLGGNEQFF
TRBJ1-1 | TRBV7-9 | CASSLESRGNTEAFF
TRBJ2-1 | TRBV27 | CASSITGTNSYNEQFF
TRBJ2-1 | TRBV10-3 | CAISESTVNEQFF
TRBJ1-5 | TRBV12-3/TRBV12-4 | CASSPQDIRWGPQHF
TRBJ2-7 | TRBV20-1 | CSASYGGASYEQYF
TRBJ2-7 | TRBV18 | CASSPGTNLAYEQYF
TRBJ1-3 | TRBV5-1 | CASSLEGLTGNTIYF
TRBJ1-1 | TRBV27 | CASSLQGRVMNTEAFF
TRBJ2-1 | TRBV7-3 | CASRSNVGRSEQFF
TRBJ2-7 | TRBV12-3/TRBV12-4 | CASRTSGRGYEQYF
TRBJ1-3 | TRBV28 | CASSFTGTNTIYF
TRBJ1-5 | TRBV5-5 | CASSASTGGVSNQPQHF
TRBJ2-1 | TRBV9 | CASSVGMSFYNEQFF
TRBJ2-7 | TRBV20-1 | CSALSGTGVSYEQYF